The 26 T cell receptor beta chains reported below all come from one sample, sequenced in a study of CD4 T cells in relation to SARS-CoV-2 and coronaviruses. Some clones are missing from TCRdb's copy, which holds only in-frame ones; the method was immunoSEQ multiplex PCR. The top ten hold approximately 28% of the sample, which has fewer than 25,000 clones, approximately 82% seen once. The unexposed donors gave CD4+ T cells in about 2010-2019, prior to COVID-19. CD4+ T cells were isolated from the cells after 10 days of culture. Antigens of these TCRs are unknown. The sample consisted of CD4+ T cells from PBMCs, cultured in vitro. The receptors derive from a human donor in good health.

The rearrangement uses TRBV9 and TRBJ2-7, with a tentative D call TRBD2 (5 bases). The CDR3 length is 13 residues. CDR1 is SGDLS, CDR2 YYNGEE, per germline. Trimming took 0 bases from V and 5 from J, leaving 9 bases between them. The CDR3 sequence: CASSVEPSHEQYF. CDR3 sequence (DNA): TGTGCCAGCAGCGTAGAGCCTAGCCACGAGCAGTACTTC.

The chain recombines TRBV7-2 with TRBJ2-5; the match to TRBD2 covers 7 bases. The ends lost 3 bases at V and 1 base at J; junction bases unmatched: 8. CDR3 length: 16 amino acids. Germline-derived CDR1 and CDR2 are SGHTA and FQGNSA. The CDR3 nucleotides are TGTGCCAGCAGCTTCTCCCCAGCGGGGTCCCAAGAGACCCAGTACTTC. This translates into CASSFSPAGSQETQYF.

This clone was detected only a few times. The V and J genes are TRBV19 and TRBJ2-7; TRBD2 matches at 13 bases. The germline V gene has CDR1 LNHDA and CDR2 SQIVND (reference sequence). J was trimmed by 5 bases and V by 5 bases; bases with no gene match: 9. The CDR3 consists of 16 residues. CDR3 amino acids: CASSALAGGGFHEQYF. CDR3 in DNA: TGTGCCAGTAGTGCACTAGCGGGAGGGGGTTTCCACGAGCAGTACTTC.

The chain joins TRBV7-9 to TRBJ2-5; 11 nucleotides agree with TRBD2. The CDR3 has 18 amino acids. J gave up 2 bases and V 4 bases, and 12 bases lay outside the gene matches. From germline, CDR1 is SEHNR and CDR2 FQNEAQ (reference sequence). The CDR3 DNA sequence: TGTGCCAGCAGCTCCTCTCGACTAGCGGGATGGTTTCAAGAGACCCAGTACTTC. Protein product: CASSSSRLAGWFQETQYF.

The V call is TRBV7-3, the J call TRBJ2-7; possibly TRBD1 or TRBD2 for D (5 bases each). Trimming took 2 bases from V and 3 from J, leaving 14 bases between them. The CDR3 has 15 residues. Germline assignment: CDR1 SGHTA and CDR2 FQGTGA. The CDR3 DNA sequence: TGTGCCAGCAGCTTATCAGGGACGGACAACTACGAGCAGTACTTC. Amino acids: CASSLSGTDNYEQYF.

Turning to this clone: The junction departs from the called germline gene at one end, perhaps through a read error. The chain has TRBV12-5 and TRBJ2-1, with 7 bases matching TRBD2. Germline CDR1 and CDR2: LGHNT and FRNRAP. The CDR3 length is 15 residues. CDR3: CASGLVLGGSGERFF. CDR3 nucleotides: TGTGCTAGTGGTTTGGTGCTGGGCGGGAGTGGGGAGCGGTTCTTC.

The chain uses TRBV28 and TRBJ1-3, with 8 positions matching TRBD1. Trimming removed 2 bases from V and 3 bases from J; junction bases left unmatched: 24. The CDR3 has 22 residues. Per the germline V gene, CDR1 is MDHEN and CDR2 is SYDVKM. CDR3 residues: CASSLGLVSDRVPSWRGNTIYF. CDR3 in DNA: TGTGCCAGCAGTTTAGGGTTGGTATCGGACAGGGTTCCTTCGTGGCGTGGAAACACCATATATTTT.

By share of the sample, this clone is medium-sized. The CDR3 DNA sequence: TGCAGTGCTAGTCGAGAGGCCACTGAAGCTTTCTTT. Amino acid sequence: CSASREATEAFF. This sequence joins TRBV20-1 and TRBJ1-1; D is unresolved. V lost 3 bases and J 4 bases, leaving 9 bases between the germline ends. The CDR3 contains 12 residues. Germline CDR1 reads DFQATT; CDR2 reads SNEGSKA (reference sequence).

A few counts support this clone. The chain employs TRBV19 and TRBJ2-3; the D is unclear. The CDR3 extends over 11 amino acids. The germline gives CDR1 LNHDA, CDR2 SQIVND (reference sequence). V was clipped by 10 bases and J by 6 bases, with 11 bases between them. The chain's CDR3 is CATLYADTQYF. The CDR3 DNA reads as TGTGCCACACTTTACGCGGATACGCAGTATTTT.

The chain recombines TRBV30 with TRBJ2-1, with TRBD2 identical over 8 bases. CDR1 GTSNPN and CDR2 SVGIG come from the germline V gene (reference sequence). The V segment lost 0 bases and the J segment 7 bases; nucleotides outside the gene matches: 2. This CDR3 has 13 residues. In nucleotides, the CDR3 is TGTGCCTGGAGTGTAGGACTAGCAAATGAGCAGTTCTTC. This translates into CAWSVGLANEQFF.

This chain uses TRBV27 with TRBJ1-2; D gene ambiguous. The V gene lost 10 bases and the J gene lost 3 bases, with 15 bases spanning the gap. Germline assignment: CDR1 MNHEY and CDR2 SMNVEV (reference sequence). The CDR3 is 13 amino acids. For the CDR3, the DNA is TGTGCCACCTCACCGGCCCTGGACTATGGCTACACCTTC. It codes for CATSPALDYGYTF.

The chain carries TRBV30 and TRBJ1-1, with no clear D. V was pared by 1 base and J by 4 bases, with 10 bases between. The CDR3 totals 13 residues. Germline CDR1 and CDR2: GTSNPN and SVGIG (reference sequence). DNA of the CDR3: TGTGCCTGGAGTGCGAGAAAGGGCACTGAAGCTTTCTTT. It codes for CAWSARKGTEAFF.

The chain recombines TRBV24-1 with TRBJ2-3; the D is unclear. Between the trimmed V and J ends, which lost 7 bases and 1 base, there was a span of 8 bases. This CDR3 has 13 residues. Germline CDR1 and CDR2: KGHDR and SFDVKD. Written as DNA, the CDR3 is TGTGCCACCAGCGGGCGCGGCACAGATACGCAGTATTTT. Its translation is CATSGRGTDTQYF.

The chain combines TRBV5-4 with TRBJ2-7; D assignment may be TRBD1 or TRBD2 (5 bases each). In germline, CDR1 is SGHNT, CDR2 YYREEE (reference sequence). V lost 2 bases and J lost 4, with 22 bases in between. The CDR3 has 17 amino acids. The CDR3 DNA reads TGTGCCAGCAGCTTTTCCCTCGGCCCGAGGGGATCATACGAGCAGTACTTC. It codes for CASSFSLGPRGSYEQYF.

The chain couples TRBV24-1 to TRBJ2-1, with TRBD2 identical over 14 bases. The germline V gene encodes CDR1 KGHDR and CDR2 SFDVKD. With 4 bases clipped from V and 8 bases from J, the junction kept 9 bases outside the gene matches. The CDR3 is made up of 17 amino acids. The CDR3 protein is CATSDPLGLAGAHEQFF. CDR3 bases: TGTGCCACCAGTGACCCGCTGGGACTAGCGGGAGCCCATGAGCAGTTCTTC.

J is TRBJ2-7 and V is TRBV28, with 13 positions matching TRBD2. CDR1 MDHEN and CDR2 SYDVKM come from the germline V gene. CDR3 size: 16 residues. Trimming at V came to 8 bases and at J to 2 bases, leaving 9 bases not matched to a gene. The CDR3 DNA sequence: TGTGCCAGCGAAACCGGGACTAGCGGGGCCCCCTACGAGCAGTACTTC. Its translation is CASETGTSGAPYEQYF.

CDR3 nucleotides: TGTGCCACCAGTGGTAGAGATAACACTGAAGCTTTCTTT. It codes for CATSGRDNTEAFF. The V gene is TRBV24-1, the J gene TRBJ1-1; D not certain. This CDR3 has 13 residues. From germline, CDR1 is KGHDR and CDR2 SFDVKD. Trimming removed 5 bases at V and 2 bases at J, with 8 bases between.

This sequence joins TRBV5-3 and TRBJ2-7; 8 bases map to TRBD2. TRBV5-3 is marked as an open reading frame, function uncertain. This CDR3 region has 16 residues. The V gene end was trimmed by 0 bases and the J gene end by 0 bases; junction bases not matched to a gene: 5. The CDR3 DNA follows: TGTGCCAGAAGCTTGGTACGGCGGGAGGACTCCTACGAGCAGTACTTC. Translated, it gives CARSLVRREDSYEQYF.

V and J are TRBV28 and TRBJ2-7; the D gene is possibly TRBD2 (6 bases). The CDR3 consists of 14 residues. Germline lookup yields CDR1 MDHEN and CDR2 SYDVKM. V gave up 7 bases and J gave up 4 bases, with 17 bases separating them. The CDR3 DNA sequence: TGTGCCAGCAACGGGGGTAGAGCCCATTACGAGCAGTACTTC. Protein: CASNGGRAHYEQYF. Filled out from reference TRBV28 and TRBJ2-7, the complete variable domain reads DVKVTQSSRYLVKRTGEKVFLECVQDMDHENMFWYRQDPGLGLRLIYFSYDVKMKEKGDIPEGYSVSREKKERFSLILESASTNQTSMYLCASNGGRAHYEQYFGPGTRLTVT.

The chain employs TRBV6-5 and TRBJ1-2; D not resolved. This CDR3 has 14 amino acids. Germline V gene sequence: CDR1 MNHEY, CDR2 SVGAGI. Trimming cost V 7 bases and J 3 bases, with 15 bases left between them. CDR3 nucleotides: TGTGCCAGCACTAACCCTGGACGGTACTATGGCTACACCTTC. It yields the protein CASTNPGRYYGYTF.

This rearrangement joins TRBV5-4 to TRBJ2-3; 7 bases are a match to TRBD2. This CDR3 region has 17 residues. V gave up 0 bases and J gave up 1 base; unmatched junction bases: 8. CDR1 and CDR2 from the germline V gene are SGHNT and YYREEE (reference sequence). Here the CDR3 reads CASSLAREGGRTDTQYF. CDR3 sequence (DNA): TGTGCCAGCAGCTTGGCCAGGGAGGGCGGCCGCACAGATACGCAGTATTTT.

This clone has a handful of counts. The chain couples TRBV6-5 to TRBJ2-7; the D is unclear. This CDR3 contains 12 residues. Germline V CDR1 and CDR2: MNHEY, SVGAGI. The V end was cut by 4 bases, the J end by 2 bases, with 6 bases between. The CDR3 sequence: CASSSTAYEQYF. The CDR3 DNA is TGTGCCAGCAGTTCCACCGCCTACGAGCAGTACTTC.

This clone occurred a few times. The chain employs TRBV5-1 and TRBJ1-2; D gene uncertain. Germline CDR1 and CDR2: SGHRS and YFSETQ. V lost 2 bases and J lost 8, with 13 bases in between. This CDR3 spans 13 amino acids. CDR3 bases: TGCGCCAGCAGCTTTCGGACGGATCTAGGCTACACCTTC. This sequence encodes CASSFRTDLGYTF.

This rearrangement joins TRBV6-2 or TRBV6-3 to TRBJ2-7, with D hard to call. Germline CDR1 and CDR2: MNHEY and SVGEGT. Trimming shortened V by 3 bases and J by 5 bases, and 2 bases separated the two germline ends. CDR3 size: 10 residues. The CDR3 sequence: CASSYDEQYF. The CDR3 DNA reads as TGTGCCAGCAGTTATGACGAGCAGTACTTC.

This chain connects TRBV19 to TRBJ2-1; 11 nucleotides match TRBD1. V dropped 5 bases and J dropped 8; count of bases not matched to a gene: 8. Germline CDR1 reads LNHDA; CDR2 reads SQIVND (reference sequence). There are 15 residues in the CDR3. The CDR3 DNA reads TGTGCCAGTAGTGCCAGGGACAGGGGGTTCGATGAGCAGTTCTTC. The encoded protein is CASSARDRGFDEQFF.

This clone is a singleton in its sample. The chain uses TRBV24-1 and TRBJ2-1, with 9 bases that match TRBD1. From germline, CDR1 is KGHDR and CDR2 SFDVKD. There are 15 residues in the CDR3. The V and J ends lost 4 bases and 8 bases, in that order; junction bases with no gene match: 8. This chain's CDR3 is CATSDTKQGAYEQFF. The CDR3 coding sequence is TGTGCCACCAGTGACACAAAACAGGGGGCCTATGAGCAGTTCTTC.